Included here is one T cell receptor beta chain sequence, with context. These data originate in a study of blood T cell repertoires in COVID-19. Study at large: The cDNA or gDNA used as material had been derived from T cells, B-cell-depleted T cells, or PBMCs.

Authors' processing steps: Reference gene primer amplification gave estimated nucleated cell counts. Assay: immunoSEQ multiplex PCR; the TCRdb copy retains only in-frame clones and omits some. The DNA gave D and trimming, while V, J and clone size come from that table. The data show about 170,000 clones, around nine tenths seen once. Followed longitudinally, the Seattle patients had been enrolled during active infection. Germline V CDR1 and CDR2: SGHTA, FQGNSA. The germline V and J ends were trimmed by 5 bases and 8 bases, with 19 bases remaining between them. The CDR3 contains 16 residues. V usage is TRBV7-2 and J usage is TRBJ1-6, with a possible D match to TRBD1 (5 bases). The source of this sequence is a man aged 55 to 70 with COVID-19, enrolled during active disease. Sequenced: peripheral blood. The CDR3 nucleotides read TGTGCCAGCAGCCCAATCCAGGGCTCGAGGTATTCACCCCTCCACTTT. This gives the protein CASSPIQGSRYSPLHF.